This TCR beta chain emerged from a study of blood T cell repertoires in COVID-19. Study at large: Sites in the United States, Italy and Spain provided acute and convalescent COVID-19 samples.

The table came from immunoSEQ multiplex PCR; TCRdb's copy has only in-frame clones and leaves some out. The table records some 240,000 clones, approximately 84% of them present only once. Participants' own reports of clinical history determined their cohort assignment. The CDR3 spans 12 residues. V lost 5 bases, J lost 6 bases, and 0 bases stayed unmatched. The germline V gene encodes CDR1 LGHDT and CDR2 YNNKEL (reference sequence). This receptor was identified in a woman in her fifties or sixties who had been exposed to COVID-19. Source material: PBMCs or T cells enriched from blood (not recorded which). J is TRBJ2-1 and V is TRBV3-1 (or the pseudogene TRBV3-2); TRBD2 matches 8 bases. The CDR3 region has the DNA TGTGCCAGCAGCGCGGGGGGCAATGAGCAGTTCTTC. Protein: CASSAGGNEQFF.